The T cell receptor (beta chain) described here comes from a study of beta chain features in type 1 diabetes. Study results and caveats: The study found moderately but significantly shorter TCRB CDR3s in all four CD4+ subsets of Type 1 diabetes patients. Patients showed naive, central memory and Treg TCRB repertoires that appeared more similar than those of healthy donors.

A CD45RO/CCR7/CD25/CD127/CD95/CD27 panel sorted naive, central memory, regulatory and stem cell-like memory CD4+ cells. This clone was picked up a small number of times. As yet, its antigen is unknown. Sequencing targeted expressed TCRB transcripts, as all isolated RNA had been reverse transcribed. Profiling relied on immunoSEQ multiplex PCR, and the TCRdb table lists in-frame clones only, not all of them. The sample holds about 340,000 clones; around 9% are singletons and the top ten take 0.95% to 1.1%. The TCR comes from a man in his thirties or forties with type 1 diabetes. The sample taken for sequencing was central memory CD4+ T cells from blood.

The CDR3 DNA sequence: TGCGCCAGCAGCTTAGAATCCGGCGGGGGAGATACGCAGTATTTT. It specifies CASSLESGGGDTQYF. The rearrangement joins TRBV5-1 to TRBJ2-3, with TRBD2 matching 7 bases. Germline lookup yields CDR1 SGHRS and CDR2 YFSETQ. The ends lost 2 bases at V and 5 bases at J; junction bases unmatched: 8. This CDR3 contains 15 residues.